This TCR beta chain derives from a study of T cells in pancreatic ductal adenocarcinoma (dated by TCRdb to between 2016 and 2019). Regarding the study in general: To learn about the adaptive T-cell response arising naturally, investigators profiled where tumor-infiltrating CD8+ T cells, together with suppressive cells, were located within resected pancreatic ductal adenocarcinoma, how abundant they were, and what qualities they showed. Study-wide conclusions, independent of this receptor: Compared with tumor samples, blood samples had more total productive templates and roughly 8-fold more unique clonotypes. Since most pancreatic cancer patients present with inoperable disease, the resected cohort was skewed toward the minority of patients who had early-stage disease. T-cell clonality showed no significant difference between tumor and blood, with a mean clonality of approximately 0.11 in tumors and around 0.072 in blood. Tumor versus blood clonality comparisons may be biased because tumors are enriched in CD45RO+ effector rather than naive T cells, biasing toward lower diversity.

The CDR1 and CDR2 encoded by the germline V gene are SNHLY and FYNNEI. The CDR3 contains 14 residues, cysteine and phenylalanine counted. Only the CDR3 DNA is retained, 42 bases long and in frame from the first base. V is reduced by 9 bases and J by 2 bases, leaving a spacing of 14 bases between them. Pancreatic ductal adenocarcinoma patients who had undergone surgery without neoadjuvant therapy were selected. Peripheral blood was collected in heparin tubes, and PBMCs were isolated by histopaque density gradient and cryopreserved in around 9% DMSO. The DNeasy Blood and Tissue Kit, with Proteinase K and RNase treatment, was used to extract genomic DNA from over 5 PBMC specimens and roughly 9 flash-frozen tumor specimens. A word on this clone: The antigen it recognizes is unknown. It has no much larger one-base neighbor in the sample; base qualities were not kept.

TCR beta CDR3 regions were amplified from genomic DNA using the immunoSEQ hsTCRB kit. An Illumina HiSeq system was used for high-throughput TRB CDR3 sequencing. As for the authors' bioinformatics: The immunoSEQ software was used to analyze sequencing reads, and nonproductive sequences containing premature stops or frame-shifts were excluded. Repertoire clonality was computed as one minus Shannon entropy normalized by log2 of the number of unique productive sequences. TCRdb obtained this table from immuneACCESS and retained in-frame rearrangements with V and J assigned. These tables miss some clones; where compared with another copy, unresolved V genes account for less than half of the shortfall, and the remainder is unexplained. V, J and clone size are those of that table, while D and trimming were read from the DNA. Present in this sample are about 16,000 clones, under 95% of which were seen just once. The ten largest clonotypes hold 15% to 20% of the sample.

The sequence was obtained from a human donor with pancreatic ductal adenocarcinoma. Source material: PBMCs. The chain links TRBV2 with TRBJ1-3; the D segment cannot be called with confidence. The CDR3 protein is CARDGDPPGNTIYF. The DNA sequence is as follows: TGTGCCAGAGACGGCGACCCTCCTGGAAACACCATATATTTT.